These T cell receptor beta chains were read from a single sample in a study of beta chain features in type 1 diabetes. Data came from immunoSEQ multiplex PCR; TCRdb stores just in-frame clones and leaves some out. The sample holds over 700,000 clones, 17% seen once. Sequencing was performed on naive CD4+ T cells from blood. The receptors stem from a woman under 30 in good health. CDR3s include the opening cysteine and the closing phenylalanine or tryptophan. Fields, in order: D gene, clone size, J gene, V gene, CDR3 length, CDR3 DNA, CDR3 protein. A D gene is named only where the DNA matches it firmly. Clone size is given for some rows only: seen once, a few or many times, or a class if the clone is expanded.

NA NA TRBJ2-3 TRBV9 14 TGTGCCAGCAGCCCTTACACTAGCACAGATACGCAGTATTTT CASSPYTSTDTQYF
NA few TRBJ2-3 TRBV5-1 15 TGCGCCAGCAGCTTAAAAACTAGCTCCACAGATACGCAGTATTTT CASSLKTSSTDTQYF
NA few TRBJ2-3 TRBV20-1 10 TGCAGTGCTAGATTTGGGTTAGAGGTTTTC CSARFGLEVF
NA NA TRBJ2-5 TRBV11-2 16 TGTGCCAGCAGCTTACGTAGCCGGGGCCAAAAAGAGACCCAGTACTTC CASSLRSRGQKETQYF
NA few TRBJ1-2 TRBV13 18 TGTGCCAGCACCACGATAGTTACTTTTTACCCAGCTAACTATGGCTACACCTTC CASTTIVTFYPANYGYTF
NA NA TRBJ1-1 TRBV11-1 15 TGTGCCAGCAGCTACGGTGGGGGCGGGAGCACTGAAGCTTTCTTT CASSYGGGGSTEAFF
NA NA TRBJ1-4 TRBV7-8 16 TGTGCCAGCAGCTTTTCTAGGACAGCTGATAATGAAAAACTGTTTTTT CASSFSRTADNEKLFF
NA NA TRBJ2-1 TRBV10-3 21 TGTGCCATCAGTGGCTCGGGGGCGGGAGACCCTCGGTCCCCTAGCTACAATGAGCAGTTCTTC CAISGSGAGDPRSPSYNEQFF
NA NA TRBJ2-5 TRBV7-2 12 TGTGCCAGCAGCTTGAGCAGGGAGACCCAGTACTTC CASSLSRETQYF
NA NA TRBJ2-7 TRBV5-1 14 TGCGCCAGCAGCCCGGGGGACGGGAACTACGAGCAGTACTTC CASSPGDGNYEQYF
NA few TRBJ2-7 TRBV2 12 TGTGCCAGCAGTGAACTTTACGGCGAGCAGTACTTC CASSELYGEQYF
NA NA TRBJ1-5 TRBV5-8 11 TGTGCCAGCACGCGGGGCCAGCCCCAGCATTTT CASTRGQPQHF
NA NA TRBJ1-4 TRBV2 12 TGTGCCAGCAGGGGGACATTGGAAAAACTGTTTTTT CASRGTLEKLFF